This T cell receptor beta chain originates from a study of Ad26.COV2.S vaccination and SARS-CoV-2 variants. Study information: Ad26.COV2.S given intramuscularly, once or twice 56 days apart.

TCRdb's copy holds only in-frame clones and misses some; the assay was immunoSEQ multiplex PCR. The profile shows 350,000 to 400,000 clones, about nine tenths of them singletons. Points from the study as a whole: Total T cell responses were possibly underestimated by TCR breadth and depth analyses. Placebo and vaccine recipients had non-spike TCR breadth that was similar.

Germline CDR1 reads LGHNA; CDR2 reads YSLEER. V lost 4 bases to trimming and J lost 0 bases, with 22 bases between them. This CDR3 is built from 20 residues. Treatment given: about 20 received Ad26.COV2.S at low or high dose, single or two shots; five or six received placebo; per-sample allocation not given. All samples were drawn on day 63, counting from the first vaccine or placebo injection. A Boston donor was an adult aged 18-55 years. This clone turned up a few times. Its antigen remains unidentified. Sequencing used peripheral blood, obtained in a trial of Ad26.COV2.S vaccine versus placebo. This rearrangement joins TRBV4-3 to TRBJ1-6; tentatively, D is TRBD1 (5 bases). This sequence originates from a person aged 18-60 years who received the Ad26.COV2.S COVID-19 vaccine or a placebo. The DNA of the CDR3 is TGCGCCAGCAGCCTTCAGGGCCTGAGGAAGGGTAGCTCCTATAATTCACCCCTCCACTTT. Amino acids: CASSLQGLRKGSSYNSPLHF.